What follows are 11 T cell receptor beta chains derived from one specimen sequenced in a study of cytomegalovirus exposure and HLA in healthy donors. Vbeta (60) and Jbeta (13) primers were used in the PCR. Assay used: immunoSEQ multiplex PCR; TCRdb lists only in-frame clones, some missing. The sample carries some 170,000 clones, approximately 80% recorded once. The sample comprised PBMCs. The receptors stem from a woman under 30 in good health and CMV-seronegative.

The chain uses TRBV7-6 and TRBJ2-7, with no clear D. Trimming took 2 bases from V and 6 from J, leaving 8 bases between them. CDR1 SGHVS and CDR2 FNYEAQ come from the germline V gene. This CDR3 has 12 amino acids. For the CDR3, the DNA is TGTGCCAGCAGCTTAAGCGAGGTCGAGCAGTACTTC. Amino acids: CASSLSEVEQYF.

V and J are TRBV20-1 and TRBJ2-5; no clear D. CDR1 and CDR2 from the germline V gene are DFQATT and SNEGSKA (reference sequence). The CDR3 extends over 9 amino acids. V gave up 3 bases and J gave up 6 bases, with 2 bases separating them. In nucleotides, the CDR3 is TGCAGTGCTAGTAAGACCCAGTACTTC. Encoded protein: CSASKTQYF.

The chain links TRBV6-5 to TRBJ1-1; a weak D match, TRBD1 (6 bases). CDR3 length: 16 amino acids. The V gene's germline CDR1 is MNHEY and CDR2 SVGAGI. Trimming pared 2 bases from V and 1 base from J, leaving 14 bases between. The CDR3 is CASSYGGHRGNTEAFF. Written as DNA, the CDR3 is TGTGCCAGCAGTTACGGGGGACACCGAGGGAACACTGAAGCTTTCTTT.

This clone was observed a single time. The rearrangement uses TRBV7-2 and TRBJ2-7; D gene unclear. Germline values: CDR1 SGHTA, CDR2 FQGNSA. This CDR3 is built from 14 residues. V was shortened by 3 bases and J by 0 bases, with 9 bases between the two germline ends. The CDR3 sequence is CASSFRVSSYEQYF. In nucleotides, the CDR3 is TGTGCCAGCAGCTTTCGAGTTAGCTCCTACGAGCAGTACTTC.

The rearrangement joins TRBV6-1 to TRBJ1-3; D is perhaps TRBD1 (5 bases). The germline CDR1 and CDR2 sequences are MNHNS and SASEGT. This CDR3 comprises 13 residues. V was pared by 2 bases and J by 6 bases, with 8 bases between. The CDR3 nucleotides read TGTGCCAGCAGTGAACCGGGGGAAAACACCATATATTTT. It encodes CASSEPGENTIYF.

This chain connects TRBV9 to TRBJ1-2; D is perhaps TRBD1 (6 bases). Looked up from germline, CDR1 is SGDLS and CDR2 is YYNGEE. V shed 3 bases and J shed 0 bases, with 6 bases lying between them. The CDR3 is 13 amino acids. DNA of the CDR3: TGTGCCAGCAGCGGACAGGCTAACTATGGCTACACCTTC. Translated: CASSGQANYGYTF.

The gene calls are TRBV6-5 and TRBJ1-5; the match to TRBD1 covers 10 bases. This CDR3 is 15 amino acids long. The germline V gene has CDR1 MNHEY and CDR2 SVGAGI. J gave up 2 bases and V 6 bases, and 4 bases lay outside the gene matches. The CDR3 spells CASSQGTGGNQPQHF. CDR3 in DNA: TGTGCCAGCAGCCAAGGGACAGGGGGCAATCAGCCCCAGCATTTT.

The chain couples TRBV2 to TRBJ1-1, with 8 bases matching TRBD1. The J segment lost 1 base and the V segment lost 5 bases, leaving 9 bases of the junction unmatched. The germline V gene encodes CDR1 SNHLY and CDR2 FYNNEI. The CDR3 sequence is 16 residues long. CDR3 bases: TGTGCCAGCAGTACAGGGGGTAGCTGGGGGAACACTGAAGCTTTCTTT. Translating it yields CASSTGGSWGNTEAFF.

A remark on this clone: Germline and junction disagree at one end, which may indicate a read error. This CDR3 reads CASSLEGGGLPAPF. The CDR3 DNA is TGTGCCAGCAGCTTGGAAGGAGGAGGGCTCCCGGCCCCGTTT. The chain recombines TRBV5-6 with TRBJ1-1; no reliable D call. Germline V gives CDR1 SGHDT, CDR2 YYEEEE. The CDR3 contains 14 residues.

There are a few counts of this clone. The chain has TRBV6-5 and TRBJ2-5; D may be TRBD1 (8 bases). The germline gives CDR1 MNHEY, CDR2 SVGAGI. The CDR3 loop spans 14 amino acids. V lost 6 bases, J lost 4 bases, and 15 bases lay in between. CDR3 sequence (DNA): TGTGCCAGCAGGCGTACAGGGGGGGGAGAGACCCAGTACTTC. Translating it yields CASRRTGGGETQYF.

This clone was counted between two and nine times. V is TRBV2 and J is TRBJ2-2; unclear D gene. The CDR3 length is 13 residues. The V end was cut by 8 bases, the J end by 4 bases, with 11 bases between. Germline assignment: CDR1 SNHLY and CDR2 FYNNEI. The CDR3 DNA reads TGTGCCAGCGGCGGCGCGGTCACCGGGGAGCTGTTTTTT. This codes for CASGGAVTGELFF.